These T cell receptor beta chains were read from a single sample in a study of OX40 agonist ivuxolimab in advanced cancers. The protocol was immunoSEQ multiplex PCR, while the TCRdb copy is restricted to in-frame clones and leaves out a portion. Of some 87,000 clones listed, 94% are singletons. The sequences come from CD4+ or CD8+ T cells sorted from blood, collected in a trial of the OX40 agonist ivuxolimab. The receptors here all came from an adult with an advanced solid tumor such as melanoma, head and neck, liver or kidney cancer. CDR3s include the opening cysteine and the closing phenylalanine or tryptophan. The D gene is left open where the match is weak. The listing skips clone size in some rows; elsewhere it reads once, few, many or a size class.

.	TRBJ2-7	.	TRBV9	CASSLTDGGPPVEQYF	TGTGCCAGCAGCTTGACCGACGGGGGGCCCCCTGTCGAGCAGTACTTC
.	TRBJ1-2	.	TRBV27	CASSLAGNYGYTF	TGTGCCAGCAGTTTAGCGGGAAACTATGGCTACACCTTC
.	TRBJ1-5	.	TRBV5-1	CASTQGSGNQPQHF	TGCGCCAGCACACAGGGTAGTGGCAATCAGCCCCAGCATTTT
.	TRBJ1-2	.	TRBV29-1	CSVWTGNYGYTF	TGCAGCGTTTGGACGGGAAACTATGGCTACACCTTC
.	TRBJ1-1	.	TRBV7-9	CASTLGGTEAFF	TGTGCCAGCACCTTAGGGGGCACTGAAGCTTTCTTT
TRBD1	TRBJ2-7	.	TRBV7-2	CASSLPTGGESNYEQYF	TGTGCCAGCAGCTTACCGACAGGGGGCGAGTCCAACTACGAGCAGTACTTC
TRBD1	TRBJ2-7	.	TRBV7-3	CASSLTSGGSYEQYF	TGTGCCAGCAGCTTAACCTCAGGGGGATCCTACGAGCAGTACTTC
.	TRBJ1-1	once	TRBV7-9	CASSFGDTEAFF	TGTGCCAGCAGCTTTGGTGACACTGAAGCTTTCTTT
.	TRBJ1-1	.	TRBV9	CASSVGSGRNTEAFF	TGTGCCAGCAGCGTAGGCAGCGGGAGGAACACTGAAGCTTTCTTT
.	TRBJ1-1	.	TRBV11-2	CASSFPDGGPLDTEAFF	TGTGCCAGCAGCTTCCCGGACGGAGGACCCCTAGACACTGAAGCTTTCTTT
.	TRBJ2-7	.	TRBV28	CASSLRYEQYF	TGTGCCAGCAGTTTAAGGTACGAGCAGTACTTC
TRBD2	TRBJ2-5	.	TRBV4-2	CASSQVGLAGVETQYF	TGTGCCAGCAGCCAAGTTGGACTAGCGGGAGTGGAGACCCAGTACTTC
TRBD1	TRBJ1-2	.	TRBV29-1	CSVGQGGRYGYTF	TGCAGCGTAGGACAGGGTGGAAGGTATGGCTACACCTTC
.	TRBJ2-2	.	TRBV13	CASSPGRGGTGELFF	TGTGCCAGCAGCCCAGGTCGAGGGGGCACCGGGGAGCTGTTTTTT
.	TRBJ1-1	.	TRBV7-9	CAVRDTEAFF	TGTGCCGTAAGGGACACTGAAGCTTTCTTT
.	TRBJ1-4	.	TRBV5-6	CASSLGQADEKLFF	TGTGCCAGCAGCTTGGGACAGGCGGACGAAAAACTGTTTTTT
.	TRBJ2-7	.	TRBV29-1	CSVGGTGNSYEQYF	TGCAGCGTTGGGGGCACGGGGAACTCCTACGAGCAGTACTTC
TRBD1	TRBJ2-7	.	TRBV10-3	CAIGTGGYEQYF	TGTGCCATCGGGACAGGGGGATACGAGCAGTACTTC
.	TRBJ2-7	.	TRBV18	CASSQIGGGTYEQYF	TGTGCCAGCTCACAAATAGGGGGTGGGACCTACGAGCAGTACTTC
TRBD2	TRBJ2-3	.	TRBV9	CASSVSGRVTDTQYF	TGTGCCAGCAGCGTAAGCGGGAGGGTCACAGATACGCAGTATTTT
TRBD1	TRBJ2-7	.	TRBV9	CASSLRAGGINEQYF	TGTGCCAGCTCCCTCAGGGCAGGGGGCATAAACGAGCAGTACTTC
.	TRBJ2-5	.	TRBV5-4	CASSLGSRPETQYF	TGTGCCAGCAGCTTAGGCTCCAGACCAGAGACCCAGTACTTC
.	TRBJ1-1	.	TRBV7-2	CASSLADVTEAFF	TGTGCCAGCAGCTTAGCAGATGTAACTGAAGCTTTCTTT
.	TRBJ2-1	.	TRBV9	CASSVVSKAGYNEQFF	TGTGCCAGCAGCGTAGTGTCCAAGGCTGGCTACAATGAGCAGTTCTTC
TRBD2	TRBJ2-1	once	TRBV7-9	CASSAPAGVRDEQFF	TGTGCCAGCAGCGCCCCAGCGGGAGTTCGGGATGAGCAGTTCTTC
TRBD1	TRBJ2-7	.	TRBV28	CASGLRDRVRYEQYF	TGTGCCAGCGGACTACGGGACAGGGTTCGCTACGAGCAGTACTTC
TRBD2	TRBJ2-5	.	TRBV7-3	CASSAGVGFGETQYF	TGTGCCAGCAGCGCGGGGGTGGGGTTTGGAGAGACCCAGTACTTC
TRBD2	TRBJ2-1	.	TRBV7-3	CASSSTSGSYNEQFF	TGTGCCAGCAGCTCAACTAGCGGGTCTTACAATGAGCAGTTCTTC
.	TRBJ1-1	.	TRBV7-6	CASTLGTEAFF	TGTGCCAGCACCTTGGGCACTGAAGCTTTCTTT
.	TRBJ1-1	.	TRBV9	CASSLGLRSNTEAFF	TGTGCCAGCAGCTTGGGACTCCGGAGTAACACTGAAGCTTTCTTT
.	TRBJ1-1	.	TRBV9	CASSPRTGNTEAFF	TGTGCCAGCAGCCCCCGGACGGGGAACACTGAAGCTTTCTTT
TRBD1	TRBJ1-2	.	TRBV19	CASSIVGTDGYTF	TGTGCCAGTAGTATCGTTGGGACAGATGGCTACACCTTC
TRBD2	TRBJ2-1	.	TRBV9	CASSVETSGAGGPRFF	TGTGCCAGCAGCGTAGAGACCTCCGGAGCGGGAGGGCCTCGGTTCTTC
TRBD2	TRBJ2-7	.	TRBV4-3	CASSQVRGRAFEQYF	TGCGCCAGCAGCCAAGTTCGAGGGAGGGCCTTCGAGCAGTACTTC
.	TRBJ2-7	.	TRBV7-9	CASSLEGRPYEQYF	TGTGCCAGCAGCTTAGAGGGGCGCCCCTACGAGCAGTACTTC
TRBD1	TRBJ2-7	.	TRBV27	CASSKTGGGIYEQYF	TGTGCCAGCAGTAAGACAGGGGGCGGGATCTACGAGCAGTACTTC
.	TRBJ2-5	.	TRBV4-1	CASSQDSTGQWTGTQYF	TGCGCCAGCAGCCAAGATTCAACTGGACAGTGGACCGGGACCCAGTACTTC
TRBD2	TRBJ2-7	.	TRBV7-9	CASTPLREGHEQYF	TGTGCCAGCACACCACTGCGGGAGGGCCACGAGCAGTACTTC
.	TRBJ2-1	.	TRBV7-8	CASSLGPSLLEQFF	TGTGCCAGCAGCTTAGGACCCTCACTCTTGGAGCAGTTCTTC
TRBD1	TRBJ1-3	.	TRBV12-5	CASAPDRSLYTIYF	TGTGCTAGTGCCCCGGACAGGTCGCTCTACACCATATATTTT
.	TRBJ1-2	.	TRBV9	CASSPTGKNYGYTF	TGTGCCAGCAGCCCTACAGGGAAGAACTATGGCTACACCTTC
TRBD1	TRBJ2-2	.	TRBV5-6	CASSLDGTATPGFPGELFF	TGTGCCAGCAGCTTGGACGGGACAGCTACACCGGGGTTTCCCGGGGAGCTGTTTTTT
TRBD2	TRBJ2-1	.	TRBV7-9	CASSSPRGSYNEQFF	TGTGCCAGCAGCTCTCCCCGCGGGAGCTACAATGAGCAGTTCTTC
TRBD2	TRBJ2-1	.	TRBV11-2	CASSLEWGPRTSPAYNEQFF	TGTGCCAGCAGCTTAGAGTGGGGGCCCCGGACTAGCCCAGCCTACAATGAGCAGTTCTTC
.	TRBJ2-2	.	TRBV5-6	CASKDYPGTGELFF	TGTGCCAGCAAGGACTACCCGGGGACCGGGGAGCTGTTTTTT
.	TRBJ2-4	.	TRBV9	CASSPAKNIQYF	TGTGCCAGCAGTCCAGCCAAAAACATTCAGTACTTC
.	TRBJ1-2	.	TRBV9	CASSEANYGYTF	TGTGCCAGCAGCGAAGCTAACTATGGCTACACCTTC
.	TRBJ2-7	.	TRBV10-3	CALPGPAVGRDEQYF	TGTGCCCTCCCCGGCCCGGCTGTGGGTCGAGACGAGCAGTACTTC
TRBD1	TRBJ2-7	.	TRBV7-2	CASSRGQGLSYEQYF	TGTGCCAGCAGCCGTGGACAGGGCCTATCCTACGAGCAGTACTTC
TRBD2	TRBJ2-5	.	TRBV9	CASSPSGREGDGKTQYF	TGTGCCAGCAGCCCTTCGGGGCGGGAGGGGGATGGAAAGACCCAGTACTTC
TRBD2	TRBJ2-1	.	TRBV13	CASSSVSFSGSSYNEQFF	TGTGCCAGCAGCTCCGTATCTTTCAGCGGGAGCTCCTACAATGAGCAGTTCTTC
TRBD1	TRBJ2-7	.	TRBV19	CASSTGQGNEQYF	TGTGCCAGTAGTACGGGACAGGGCAACGAGCAGTACTTC
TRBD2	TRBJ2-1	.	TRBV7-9	CATRRLAGQSYNEQFF	TGTGCCACCCGGCGGCTAGCGGGTCAATCCTACAATGAGCAGTTCTTC
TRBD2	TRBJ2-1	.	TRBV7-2	CASSPLAGGPRAEQFF	TGTGCCAGCAGCCCACTAGCGGGAGGCCCCCGAGCCGAGCAGTTCTTC